This T cell receptor beta chain was profiled in a study of human CD8 memory T cell subsets. Points from the study as a whole: Among T cells, stem-like memory and precursor exhausted subsets showed similarly high diversity, unlike effector memory cells.

Scientists made TCR beta libraries using UMI-labeled 5' RACE. The authors' processing: Whichever TCR beta library was examined, it held between roughly 3,000 and 20,000 functional CDR3 beta clonotypes. From the 5' RACE reads, TCRdb lists one entry per CDR3 protein and no DNA. What appears here as the V and J calls and clone size reflects TCRdb's work, not the paper's. This sample contains 5,000 to 8,000 distinct CDR3 sequences. A negative magnetic separation step was used to enrich total CD8+ T cells. This CDR3 has 15 amino acids. The germline V gene has CDR1 MNHEY and CDR2 SVGEGT. This clonotype counts as medium-sized by frequency. Its antigen remains unknown.

This rearrangement joins TRBV6-2 or TRBV6-3 to TRBJ2-5; TCRdb calls TRBD1, which cannot be checked without DNA. The TCR sequence derives from a human donor in good health. Sample: CD8+ effector memory T cells (TEM) sorted from PBMCs. Subset of the sample: effector memory CD8 T cells, CCR7- CD45RO+ CD95+. The CDR3 spells CASSPSGQGWETQYF.